This T cell receptor beta chain was recorded in a study of blood T cell repertoires in COVID-19. Across the whole study: The samples span acute and convalescent COVID-19 from the United States, Italy and Spain. From T cells, B-cell-depleted T cells, or PBMCs came the material, which was cDNA or gDNA.

Methods used by the authors: Nucleated cell number was recorded as an estimate derived from reference gene primer amplification. The assay was immunoSEQ multiplex PCR, and TCRdb's table has in-frame clones only and misses some. The V and J calls and clone size come from that table; D and trimming were worked out from the DNA. The sample has some 150,000 clones; 84% are singletons. Germline values: CDR1 SQVTM, CDR2 ANQGSEA. Trimming shortened V by 1 base and J by 7 bases, and 13 bases separated the two germline ends. There are 14 residues in the CDR3. The sample consisted of peripheral blood. The V gene is TRBV29-1, the J gene TRBJ2-2; D may be TRBD1 (5 bases). The clonotype comes from a human donor in a cohort sampled during active COVID-19. CDR3 DNA sequence: TGCAGCGTTGAAGTGGGGCAGGGAAACGGGGAGCTGTTTTTT. As protein: CSVEVGQGNGELFF.